This T cell receptor (beta chain) derives from a study of T cell changes during pregnancy in multiple sclerosis. Only in-frame clones appear in the TCRdb table, and some are missing; sequencing was by immunoSEQ multiplex PCR. The sample holds 55,000 to 75,000 clones; 90% to 95% are singletons and the top ten take about 2.3%. CDR1 is SGDLS and CDR2 is YYNGEE in the germline V gene. Losses at the gene ends were 0 bases for V and 3 bases for J; bases not matched to a gene: 11. This CDR3 spans 18 amino acids. The source of this sequence is a female donor in good health, enrolled as a control in a pregnancy study. V is TRBV9 and J is TRBJ1-2, with 10 nucleotides matching TRBD1. Sample: peripheral blood, taken in the third trimester of pregnancy. CDR3 sequence: CASSVDRDRGIIDYGYTF. As DNA, the CDR3 is TGTGCCAGCAGCGTAGATCGGGACAGGGGAATTATAGACTATGGCTACACCTTC. Filled out from reference TRBV9 and TRBJ1-2, the complete variable domain reads DSGVTQTPKHLITATGQRVTLRCSPRSGDLSVYWYQQSLDQGLQFLIQYYNGEERAKGNILERFSAQQFPDLHSELNLSSLELGDSALYFCASSVDRDRGIIDYGYTFGSGTRLTVV.